This TCR beta chain emerged from a study of blood T cell repertoires in COVID-19. The overall study: COVID-19 samples, acute and convalescent, were from the United States, Italy and Spain. In each case, the material was cDNA or gDNA derived from T cells, B-cell-depleted T cells, or PBMCs.

This clone was counted a few times. As originally analysed: Amplification from reference gene primers served as the basis for estimated nucleated cell counts. TCRdb keeps only in-frame clones here, not all; method: immunoSEQ multiplex PCR. The V and J calls and clone size were taken over from that table, and D and trimming were inferred from the DNA. The table shows around 49,000 clones, with around four fifths occurring only once. From germline, CDR1 is KGHSH and CDR2 LQKENI. The CDR3 is 14 residues long. V lost 5 bases, J lost 7 bases, and 17 bases lay in between. The receptor's source is a woman aged 55-75 years with acute or convalescent COVID-19. V and J are TRBV18 and TRBJ1-2, with unresolved D. The sequenced material came from peripheral blood. CDR3 protein: CASSSTPLGSGYTF. The DNA of the CDR3 is TGTGCCAGCTCATCGACTCCATTAGGGAGTGGCTACACCTTC.